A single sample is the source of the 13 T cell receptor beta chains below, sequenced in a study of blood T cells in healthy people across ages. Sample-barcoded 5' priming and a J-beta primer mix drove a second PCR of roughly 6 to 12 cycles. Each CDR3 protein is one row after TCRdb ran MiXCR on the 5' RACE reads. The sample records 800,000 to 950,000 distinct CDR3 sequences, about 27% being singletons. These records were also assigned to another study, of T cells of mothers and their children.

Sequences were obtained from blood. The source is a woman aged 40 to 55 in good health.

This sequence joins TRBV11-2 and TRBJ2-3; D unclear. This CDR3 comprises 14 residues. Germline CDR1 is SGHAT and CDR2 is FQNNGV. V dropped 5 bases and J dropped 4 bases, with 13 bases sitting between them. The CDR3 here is CASSVSRVADTQYF. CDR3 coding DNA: TGTGCCAGCAGCGTCTCTAGGGTTGCAGATACGCAGTATTTT.

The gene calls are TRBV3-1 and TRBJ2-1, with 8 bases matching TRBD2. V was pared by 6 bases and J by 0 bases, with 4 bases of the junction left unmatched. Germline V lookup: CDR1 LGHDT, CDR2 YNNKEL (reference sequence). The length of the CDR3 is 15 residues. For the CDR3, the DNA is TGTGCCAGCAGGATAGCGGGGAGCTCCTACAATGAGCAGTTCTTC. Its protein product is CASRIAGSSYNEQFF.

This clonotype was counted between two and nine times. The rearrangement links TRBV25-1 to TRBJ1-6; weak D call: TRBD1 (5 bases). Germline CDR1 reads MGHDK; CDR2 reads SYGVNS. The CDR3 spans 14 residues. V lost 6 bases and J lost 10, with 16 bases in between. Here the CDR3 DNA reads TGTGCCAGCAGCCCGGGGGTGATCGGATCACCCCTCCACTTT. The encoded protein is CASSPGVIGSPLHF.

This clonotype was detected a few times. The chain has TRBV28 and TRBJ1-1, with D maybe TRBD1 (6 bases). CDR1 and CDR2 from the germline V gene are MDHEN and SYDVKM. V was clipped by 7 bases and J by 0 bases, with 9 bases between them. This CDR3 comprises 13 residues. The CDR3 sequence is CASNREMNTEAFF. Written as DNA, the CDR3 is TGTGCCAGCAACAGGGAGATGAACACTGAAGCTTTCTTT.

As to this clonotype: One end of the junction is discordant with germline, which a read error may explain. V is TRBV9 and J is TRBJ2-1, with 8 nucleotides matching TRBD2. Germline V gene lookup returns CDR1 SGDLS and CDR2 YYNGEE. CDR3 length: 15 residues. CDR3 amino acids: CASTVGRGGGNEQFF. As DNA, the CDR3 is TGTGCCAGCACCGTAGGACGGGGGGGCGGGAATGAGCAGTTCTTC. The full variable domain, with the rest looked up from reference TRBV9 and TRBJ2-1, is DSGVTQTPKHLITATGQRVTLRCSPRSGDLSVYWYQQSLDQGLQFLIQYYNGEERAKGNILERFSAQQFPDLHSELNLSSLELGDSALYFCASTVGRGGGNEQFFGPGTRLTVL.

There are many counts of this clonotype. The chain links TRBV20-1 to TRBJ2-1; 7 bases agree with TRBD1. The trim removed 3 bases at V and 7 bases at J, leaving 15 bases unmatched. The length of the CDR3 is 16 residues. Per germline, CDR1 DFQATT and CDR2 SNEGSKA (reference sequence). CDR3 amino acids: CSARRGTARTGNEQFF. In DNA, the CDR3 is TGCAGTGCTAGGAGAGGGACAGCCCGAACGGGGAATGAGCAGTTCTTC.

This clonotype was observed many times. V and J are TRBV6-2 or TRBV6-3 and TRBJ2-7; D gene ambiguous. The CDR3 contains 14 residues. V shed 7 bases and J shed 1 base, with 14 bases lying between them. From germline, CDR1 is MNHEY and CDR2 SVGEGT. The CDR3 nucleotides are TGTGCCAGCAACCCCACGCGTGGTTCCTACGAGCAGTACTTC. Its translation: CASNPTRGSYEQYF.

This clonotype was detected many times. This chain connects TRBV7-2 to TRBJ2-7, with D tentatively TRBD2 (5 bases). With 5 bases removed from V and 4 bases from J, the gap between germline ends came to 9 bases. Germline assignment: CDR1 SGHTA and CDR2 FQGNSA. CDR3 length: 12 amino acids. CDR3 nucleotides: TGTGCCAGCAGCAGCCGGGGTTACGAGCAGTACTTC. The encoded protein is CASSSRGYEQYF.

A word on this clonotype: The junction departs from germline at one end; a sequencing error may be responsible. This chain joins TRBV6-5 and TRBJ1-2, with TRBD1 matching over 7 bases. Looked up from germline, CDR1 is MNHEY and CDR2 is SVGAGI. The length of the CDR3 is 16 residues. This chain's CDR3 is CTSSYVAGGEPDGYTF. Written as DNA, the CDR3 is TGTACCAGCAGTTACGTGGCAGGGGGGGAACCGGATGGCTACACCTTC.

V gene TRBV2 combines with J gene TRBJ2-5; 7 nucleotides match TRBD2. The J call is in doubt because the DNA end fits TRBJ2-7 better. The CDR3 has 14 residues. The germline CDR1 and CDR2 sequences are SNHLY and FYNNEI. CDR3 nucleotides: TGTGCCAGCAGCGGGGCGGGAGTGCTGGACGAGCAGTACTTC. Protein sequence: CASSGAGVLDEQYF.

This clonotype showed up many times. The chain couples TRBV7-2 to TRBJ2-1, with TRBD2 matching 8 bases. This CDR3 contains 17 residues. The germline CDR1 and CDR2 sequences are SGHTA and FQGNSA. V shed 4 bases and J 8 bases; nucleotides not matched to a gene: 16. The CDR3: CASSSDPGLGQMDEQFF. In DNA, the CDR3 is TGTGCCAGCAGCTCGGATCCGGGACTAGGCCAAATGGATGAGCAGTTCTTC.

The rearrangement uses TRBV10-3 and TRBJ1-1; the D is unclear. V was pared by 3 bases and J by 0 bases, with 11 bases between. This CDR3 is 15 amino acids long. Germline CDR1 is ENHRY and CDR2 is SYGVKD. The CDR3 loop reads CAISDPPAMNTEAFF. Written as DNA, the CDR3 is TGTGCCATCAGTGATCCCCCGGCGATGAACACTGAAGCTTTCTTT.

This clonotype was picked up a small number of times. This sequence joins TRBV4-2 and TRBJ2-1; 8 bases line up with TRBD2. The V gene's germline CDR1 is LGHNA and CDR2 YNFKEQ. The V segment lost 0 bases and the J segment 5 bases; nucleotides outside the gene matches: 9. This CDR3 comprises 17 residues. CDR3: CASSQDGLAGRDNEQFF. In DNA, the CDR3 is TGTGCCAGCAGCCAAGATGGGTTAGCGGGGCGGGACAATGAGCAGTTCTTC.